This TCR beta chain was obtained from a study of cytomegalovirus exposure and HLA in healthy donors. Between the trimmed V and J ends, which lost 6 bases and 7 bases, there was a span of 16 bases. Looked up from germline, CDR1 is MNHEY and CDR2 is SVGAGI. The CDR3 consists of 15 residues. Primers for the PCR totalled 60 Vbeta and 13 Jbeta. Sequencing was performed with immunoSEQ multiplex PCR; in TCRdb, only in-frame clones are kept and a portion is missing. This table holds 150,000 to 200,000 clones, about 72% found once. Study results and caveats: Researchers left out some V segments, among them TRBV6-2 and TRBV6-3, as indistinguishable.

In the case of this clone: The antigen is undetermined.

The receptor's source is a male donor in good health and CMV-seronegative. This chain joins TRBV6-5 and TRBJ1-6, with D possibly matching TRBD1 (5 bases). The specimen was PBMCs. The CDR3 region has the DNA TGTGCCAGCAGCTCACGGCCAGGGCCCAATTCACCCCTCCACTTT. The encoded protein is CASSSRPGPNSPLHF.